Detailed here is one T cell receptor beta chain. The investigators amplified TCR beta CDR3 regions from RNA transcripts. The HTBI primer set was used in a first-round RT-PCR of the TCR CDR3. Via MiXCR, TCRdb re-called the multiplex PCR reads, giving one row per CDR3 protein. The sample records nearly 600,000 distinct CDR3 sequences, approximately 14% being singletons. This entry belongs to a study of T cells in Graves' hyperthyroidism and ophthalmopathy. The V and J ends lost 2 bases and 5 bases respectively, with 17 bases between them. The V gene's germline CDR1 is SGHRS and CDR2 YFSETQ. The CDR3 is 15 residues long.

This sequence originates from a woman under 30 with Graves' ophthalmopathy. The sequencing input was blood. The chain joins TRBV5-1 to TRBJ2-7, with D perhaps matching TRBD2 (5 bases). CDR3 residues: CASSFFGRSGNEQYF. CDR3 coding DNA: TGCGCCAGCAGCTTCTTCGGCAGATCCGGGAACGAGCAGTACTTC.